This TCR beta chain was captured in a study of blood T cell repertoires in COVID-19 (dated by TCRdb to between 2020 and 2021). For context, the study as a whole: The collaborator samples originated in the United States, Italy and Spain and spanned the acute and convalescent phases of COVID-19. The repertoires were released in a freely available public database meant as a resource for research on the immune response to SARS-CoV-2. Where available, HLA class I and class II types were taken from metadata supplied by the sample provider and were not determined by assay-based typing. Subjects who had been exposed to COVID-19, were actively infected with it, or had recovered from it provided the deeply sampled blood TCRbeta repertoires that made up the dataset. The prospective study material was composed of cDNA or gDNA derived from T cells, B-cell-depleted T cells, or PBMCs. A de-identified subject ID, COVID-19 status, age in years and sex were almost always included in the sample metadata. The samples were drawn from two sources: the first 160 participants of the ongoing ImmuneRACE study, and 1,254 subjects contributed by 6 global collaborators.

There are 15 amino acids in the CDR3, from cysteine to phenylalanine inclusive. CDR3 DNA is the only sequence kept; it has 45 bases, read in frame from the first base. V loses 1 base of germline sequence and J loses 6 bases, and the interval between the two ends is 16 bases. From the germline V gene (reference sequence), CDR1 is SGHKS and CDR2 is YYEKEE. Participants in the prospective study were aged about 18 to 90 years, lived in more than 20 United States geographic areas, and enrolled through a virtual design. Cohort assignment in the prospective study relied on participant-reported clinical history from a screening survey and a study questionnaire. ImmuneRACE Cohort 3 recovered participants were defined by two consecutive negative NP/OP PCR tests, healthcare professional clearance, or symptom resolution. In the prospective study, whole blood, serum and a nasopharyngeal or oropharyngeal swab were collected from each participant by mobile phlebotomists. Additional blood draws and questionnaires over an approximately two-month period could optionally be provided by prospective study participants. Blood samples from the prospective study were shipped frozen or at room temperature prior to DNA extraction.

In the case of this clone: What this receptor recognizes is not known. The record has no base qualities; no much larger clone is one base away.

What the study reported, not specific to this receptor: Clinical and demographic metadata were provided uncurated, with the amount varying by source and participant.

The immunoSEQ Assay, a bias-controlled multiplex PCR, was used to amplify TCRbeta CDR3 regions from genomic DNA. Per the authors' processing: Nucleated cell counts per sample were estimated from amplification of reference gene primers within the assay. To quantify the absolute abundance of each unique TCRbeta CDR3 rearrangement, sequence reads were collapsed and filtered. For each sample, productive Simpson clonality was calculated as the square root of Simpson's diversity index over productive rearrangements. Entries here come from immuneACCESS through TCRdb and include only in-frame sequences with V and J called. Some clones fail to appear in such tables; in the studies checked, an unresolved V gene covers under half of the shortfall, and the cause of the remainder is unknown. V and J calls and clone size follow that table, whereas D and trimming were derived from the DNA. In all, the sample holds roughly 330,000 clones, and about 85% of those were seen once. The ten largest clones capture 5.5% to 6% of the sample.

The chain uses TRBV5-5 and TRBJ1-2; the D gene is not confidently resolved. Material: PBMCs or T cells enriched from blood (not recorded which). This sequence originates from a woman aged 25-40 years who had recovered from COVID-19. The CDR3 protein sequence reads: CASSLTTPGWNGYTF. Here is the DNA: TGTGCCAGCAGCTTGACGACACCCGGATGGAATGGCTACACCTTC.